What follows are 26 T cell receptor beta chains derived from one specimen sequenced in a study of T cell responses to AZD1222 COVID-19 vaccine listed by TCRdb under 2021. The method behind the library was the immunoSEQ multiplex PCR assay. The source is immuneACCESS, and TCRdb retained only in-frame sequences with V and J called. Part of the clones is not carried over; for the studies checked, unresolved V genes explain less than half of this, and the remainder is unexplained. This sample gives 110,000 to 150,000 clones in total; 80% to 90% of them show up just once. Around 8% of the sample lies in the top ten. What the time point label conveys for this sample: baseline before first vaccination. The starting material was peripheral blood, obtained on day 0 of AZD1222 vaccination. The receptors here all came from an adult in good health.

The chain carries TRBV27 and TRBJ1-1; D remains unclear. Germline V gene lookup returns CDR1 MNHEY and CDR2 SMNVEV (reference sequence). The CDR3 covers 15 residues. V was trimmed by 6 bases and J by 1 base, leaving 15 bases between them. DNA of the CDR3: TGTGCCAGCAGAGCTGGGTCAGTAGCGAACACTGAAGCTTTCTTT. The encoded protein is CASRAGSVANTEAFF.

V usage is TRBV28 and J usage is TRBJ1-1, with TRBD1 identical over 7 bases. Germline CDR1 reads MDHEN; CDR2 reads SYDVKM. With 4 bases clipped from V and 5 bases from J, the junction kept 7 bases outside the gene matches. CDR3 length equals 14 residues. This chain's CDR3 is CASSSQGRRTEAFF. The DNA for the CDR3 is TGTGCCAGCAGTTCACAGGGGCGGCGGACTGAAGCTTTCTTT.

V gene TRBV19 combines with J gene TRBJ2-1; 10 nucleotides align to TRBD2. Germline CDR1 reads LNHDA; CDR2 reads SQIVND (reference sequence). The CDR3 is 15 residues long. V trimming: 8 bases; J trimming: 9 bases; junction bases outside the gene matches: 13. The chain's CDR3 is CASRATSGAQGEQFF. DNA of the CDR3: TGTGCCAGTCGGGCTACTAGCGGGGCGCAGGGTGAGCAGTTCTTC.

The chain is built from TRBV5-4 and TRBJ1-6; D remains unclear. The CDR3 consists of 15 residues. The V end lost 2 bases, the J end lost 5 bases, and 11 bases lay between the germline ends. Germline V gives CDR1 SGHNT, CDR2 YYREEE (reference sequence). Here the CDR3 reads CASSFFDIDNSPLHF. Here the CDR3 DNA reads TGTGCCAGCAGCTTTTTCGACATTGATAATTCACCCCTCCACTTT.

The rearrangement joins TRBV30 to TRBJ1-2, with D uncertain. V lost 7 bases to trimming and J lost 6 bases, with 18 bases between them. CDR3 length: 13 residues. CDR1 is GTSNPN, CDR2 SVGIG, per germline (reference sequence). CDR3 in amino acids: CAFQTGFRNGYTF. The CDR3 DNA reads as TGTGCCTTTCAGACTGGGTTCCGGAATGGCTACACCTTC.

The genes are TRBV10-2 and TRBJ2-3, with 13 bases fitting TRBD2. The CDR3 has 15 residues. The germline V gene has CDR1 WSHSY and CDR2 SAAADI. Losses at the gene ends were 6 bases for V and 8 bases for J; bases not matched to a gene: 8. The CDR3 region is CASRGLAGVAPTQYF. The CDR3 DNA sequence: TGCGCCAGCAGAGGACTAGCGGGAGTCGCCCCTACGCAGTATTTT.

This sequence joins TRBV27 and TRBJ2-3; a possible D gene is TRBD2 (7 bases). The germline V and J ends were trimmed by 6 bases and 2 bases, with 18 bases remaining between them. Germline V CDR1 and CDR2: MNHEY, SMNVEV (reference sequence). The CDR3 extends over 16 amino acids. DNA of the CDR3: TGTGCCAGCAGGGCCCGGACAGCGGGGTTCACAGATACGCAGTATTTT. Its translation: CASRARTAGFTDTQYF.

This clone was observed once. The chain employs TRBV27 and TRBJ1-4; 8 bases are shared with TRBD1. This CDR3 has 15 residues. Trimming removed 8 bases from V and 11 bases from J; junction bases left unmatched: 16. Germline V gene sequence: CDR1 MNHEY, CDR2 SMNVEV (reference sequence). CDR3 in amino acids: CASLRDRLFVGKLFF. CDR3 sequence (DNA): TGTGCCAGCCTGAGGGACAGGCTTTTTGTGGGTAAACTGTTTTTT.

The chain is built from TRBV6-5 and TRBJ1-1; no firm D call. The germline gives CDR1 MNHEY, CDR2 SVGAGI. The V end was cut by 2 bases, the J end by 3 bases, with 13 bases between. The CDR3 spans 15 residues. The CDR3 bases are TGTGCCAGCAGTTACGCAACGTCTGGTCACACTGAAGCTTTCTTT. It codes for CASSYATSGHTEAFF.

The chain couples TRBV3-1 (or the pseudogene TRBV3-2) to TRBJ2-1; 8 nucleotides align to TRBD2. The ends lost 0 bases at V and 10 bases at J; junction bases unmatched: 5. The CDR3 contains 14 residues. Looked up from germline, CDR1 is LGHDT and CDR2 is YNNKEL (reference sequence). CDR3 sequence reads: CASSQDTGGFEQFF. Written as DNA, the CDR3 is TGTGCCAGCAGCCAAGATACGGGGGGGTTCGAGCAGTTCTTC.

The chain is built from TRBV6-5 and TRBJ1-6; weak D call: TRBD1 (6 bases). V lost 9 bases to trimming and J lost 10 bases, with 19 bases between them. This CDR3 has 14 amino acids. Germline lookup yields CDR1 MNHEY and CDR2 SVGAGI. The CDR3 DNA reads TGTGCCAGTTACCTAGCGGTAGGGGGGTCACCCCTCCACTTT. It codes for CASYLAVGGSPLHF.

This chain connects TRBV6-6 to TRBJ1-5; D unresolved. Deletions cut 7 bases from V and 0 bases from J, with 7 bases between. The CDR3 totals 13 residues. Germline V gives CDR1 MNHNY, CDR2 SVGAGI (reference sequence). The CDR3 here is CASTWDSNQPQHF. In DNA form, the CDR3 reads TGTGCCAGCACTTGGGATAGCAATCAGCCCCAGCATTTT.

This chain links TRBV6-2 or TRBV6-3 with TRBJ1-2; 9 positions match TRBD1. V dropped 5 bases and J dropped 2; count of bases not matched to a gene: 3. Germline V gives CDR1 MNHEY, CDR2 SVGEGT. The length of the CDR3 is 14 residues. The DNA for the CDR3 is TGTGCCAGCAGTCGGACAGGGGTAAACTATGGCTACACCTTC. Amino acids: CASSRTGVNYGYTF.

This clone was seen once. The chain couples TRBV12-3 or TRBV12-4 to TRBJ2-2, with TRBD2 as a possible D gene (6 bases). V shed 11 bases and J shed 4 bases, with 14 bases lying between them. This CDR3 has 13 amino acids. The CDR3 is CAGLGGVTGELFF. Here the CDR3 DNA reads TGTGCCGGTCTGGGAGGTGTCACCGGGGAGCTGTTTTTT.

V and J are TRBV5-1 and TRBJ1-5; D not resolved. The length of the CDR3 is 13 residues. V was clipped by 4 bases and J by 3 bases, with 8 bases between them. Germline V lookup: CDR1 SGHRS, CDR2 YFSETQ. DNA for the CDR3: TGCGCCAGCAGCCCGGACCACAATCAGCCCCAGCATTTT. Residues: CASSPDHNQPQHF.

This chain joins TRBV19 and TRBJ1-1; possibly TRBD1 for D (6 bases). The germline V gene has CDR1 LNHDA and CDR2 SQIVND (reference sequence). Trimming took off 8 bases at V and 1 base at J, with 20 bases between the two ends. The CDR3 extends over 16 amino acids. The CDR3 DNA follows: TGTGCCAGTCGAGAATCTCGGGGGGCCTCGAACACTGAAGCTTTCTTT. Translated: CASRESRGASNTEAFF.

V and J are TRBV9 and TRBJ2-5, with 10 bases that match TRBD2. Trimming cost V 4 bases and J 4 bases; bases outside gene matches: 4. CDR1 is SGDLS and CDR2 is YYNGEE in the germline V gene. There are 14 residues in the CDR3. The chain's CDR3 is CASSLSGGRETQYF. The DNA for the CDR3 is TGTGCCAGCAGCCTTAGCGGGGGGAGAGAGACCCAGTACTTC.

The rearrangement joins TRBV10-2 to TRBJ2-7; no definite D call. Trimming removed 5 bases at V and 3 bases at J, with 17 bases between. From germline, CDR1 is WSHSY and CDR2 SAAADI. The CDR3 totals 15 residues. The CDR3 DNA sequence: TGCGCCAGCAGTCGTACCGAAGGGCTCAACTACGAGCAGTACTTC. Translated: CASSRTEGLNYEQYF.

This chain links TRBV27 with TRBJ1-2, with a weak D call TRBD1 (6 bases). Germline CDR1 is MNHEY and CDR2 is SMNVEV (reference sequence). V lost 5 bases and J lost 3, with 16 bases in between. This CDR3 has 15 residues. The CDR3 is CASSRRGVGDYGYTF. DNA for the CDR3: TGTGCCAGCAGTCGCAGGGGAGTGGGAGACTATGGCTACACCTTC.

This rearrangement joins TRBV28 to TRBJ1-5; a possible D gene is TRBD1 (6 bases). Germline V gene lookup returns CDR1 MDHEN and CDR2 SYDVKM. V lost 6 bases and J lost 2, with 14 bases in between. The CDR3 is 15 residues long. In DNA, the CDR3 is TGTGCCAGCAGCCTACAGGGATTGGGCAATCAGCCCCAGCATTTT. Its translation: CASSLQGLGNQPQHF.

Written as DNA, the CDR3 is TGTGCCAGCAGCCTCTTAGCAGGGGAGTCAAACACCATATATTTT. The encoded protein is CASSLLAGESNTIYF. The V and J genes are TRBV3-1 (or the pseudogene TRBV3-2) and TRBJ1-3; perhaps TRBD1 as D (6 bases). CDR3 length equals 15 residues. The germline CDR1 and CDR2 sequences are LGHDT and YNNKEL (reference sequence). V was clipped by 4 bases and J by 6 bases, with 16 bases between them.

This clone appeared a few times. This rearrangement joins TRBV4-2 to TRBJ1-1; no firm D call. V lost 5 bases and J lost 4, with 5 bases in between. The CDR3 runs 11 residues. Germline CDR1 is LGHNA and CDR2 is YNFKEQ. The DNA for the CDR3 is TGTGCCAGCAGCGTTGGCACTGAAGCTTTCTTT. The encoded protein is CASSVGTEAFF.

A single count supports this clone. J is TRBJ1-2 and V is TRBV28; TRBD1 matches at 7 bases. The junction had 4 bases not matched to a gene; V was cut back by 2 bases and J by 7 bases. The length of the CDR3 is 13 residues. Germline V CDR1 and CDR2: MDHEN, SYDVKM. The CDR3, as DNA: TGTGCCAGCAGTTTAGGACAGGCGGTTGGCTACACCTTC. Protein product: CASSLGQAVGYTF.

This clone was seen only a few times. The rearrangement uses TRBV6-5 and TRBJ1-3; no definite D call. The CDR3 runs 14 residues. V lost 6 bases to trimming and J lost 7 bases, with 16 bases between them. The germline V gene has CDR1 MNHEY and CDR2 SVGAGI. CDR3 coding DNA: TGTGCCAGCAGCCGCCGGACCGAAAGGAACACCATATATTTT. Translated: CASSRRTERNTIYF.

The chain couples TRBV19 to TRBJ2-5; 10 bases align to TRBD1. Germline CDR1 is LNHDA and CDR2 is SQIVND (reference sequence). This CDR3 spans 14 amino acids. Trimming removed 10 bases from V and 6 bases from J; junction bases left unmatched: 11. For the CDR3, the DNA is TGTGCCACAACCCGGACAGGGGGTGTGCAGACCCAGTACTTC. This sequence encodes CATTRTGGVQTQYF. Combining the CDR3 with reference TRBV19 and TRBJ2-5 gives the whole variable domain DGGITQSPKYLFRKEGQNVTLSCEQNLNHDAMYWYRQDPGQGLRLIYYSQIVNDFQKGDIAEGYSVSREKKESFPLTVTSAQKNPTAFYLCATTRTGGVQTQYFGPGTRLLVL.

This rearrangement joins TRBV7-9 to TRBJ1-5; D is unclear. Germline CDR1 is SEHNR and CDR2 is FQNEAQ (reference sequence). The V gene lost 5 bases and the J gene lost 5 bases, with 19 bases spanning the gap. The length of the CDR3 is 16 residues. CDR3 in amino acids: CASSLGQSRGDQPQHF. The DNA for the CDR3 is TGTGCCAGCAGCCTTGGGCAGTCCCGAGGAGATCAGCCCCAGCATTTT.